This T cell receptor (beta chain) was sequenced during a study of blood T cell repertoires in COVID-19. Study-wide background: Acute and convalescent COVID-19 samples came from the United States, Italy and Spain.

This clone was observed a handful of times. Original processing methods: Estimation of nucleated cell counts was performed using reference gene primer amplification. Generated by immunoSEQ multiplex PCR, the TCRdb table keeps only in-frame clones and is missing some. That table is the source of V, J and clone size, and D and trimming were worked out from the DNA. This table holds 150,000 to 200,000 clones, around 82% found once. The sequenced sample consisted of peripheral blood. This clonotype originated in a woman between 40 and 50 years old with COVID-19, enrolled during active disease.

CDR3 sequence reads: CSVGAGETEAFF. The CDR3 bases are TGCAGCGTTGGCGCAGGGGAGACTGAAGCTTTCTTT. This chain links TRBV29-1 with TRBJ1-1; D is perhaps TRBD1 (6 bases). Germline V gene lookup returns CDR1 SQVTM and CDR2 ANQGSEA. CDR3 length: 12 residues. With 4 bases removed from V and 5 bases from J, the gap between germline ends came to 11 bases.